This T cell receptor beta chain was sequenced in a study of OX40 agonist ivuxolimab in advanced cancers. Study-wide context: Three patients showed partial responses: one hepatocellular carcinoma and two cutaneous melanoma cases.

This clone was detected once. Antigen specificity is unknown. This CDR3 is 13 amino acids long. Trimming took off 0 bases at V and 2 bases at J, with 4 bases between the two ends. Per the germline V gene, CDR1 is LNHNV and CDR2 is YYDKDF (reference sequence). Here immunoSEQ multiplex PCR was the method, and the copy in TCRdb shows in-frame clones only, minus some. The sample shows 70,000 to 85,000 clones, roughly nine tenths of them seen only once. General study findings and limits: CD8+ T cells were the subset that, on average, had more expanded clones than CD4+.

This material consisted of CD4+ or CD8+ T cells sorted from blood, taken in a trial of the OX40 agonist ivuxolimab. The clonotype was recovered from an adult with an advanced solid tumor such as melanoma, head and neck, liver or kidney cancer. V gene TRBV15 combines with J gene TRBJ2-5; D is ambiguous. As DNA, the CDR3 is TGTGCCACCAGCAGAGATAAACAAGAGACCCAGTACTTC. Translated, it gives CATSRDKQETQYF.